This TCR beta chain is from a study of T cells expressing NK-cell markers. Looking at the study overall: Cells sorted as CD3+CD56+NKG2C+, CD3+CD56+NKG2C- and CD3+CD56-NKG2C+ T cells supplied the TCR beta repertoires. HCMV seropositivity marked seven of the eight sequenced donors; one was seronegative.

Following a re-call of the 5' RACE reads, TCRdb has one entry per CDR3 protein and lacks DNA. The sample data list about 30,000 distinct CDR3 sequences. This CDR3 contains 14 residues. Sequencing was performed on blood T cells: a sorted CD56 or NKG2C T cell subset, CD4+ or CD8+ T cells, or bulk PBMC T cells (not recorded which). The sequence was collected from a woman aged 18-70 years in good health. The rearrangement uses TRBV12-3 or TRBV12-4 and TRBJ2-7; without DNA, the TCRdb call of TRBD1 cannot be checked. The chain's CDR3 is CASTSTGTEDEQYF.